This T cell receptor (beta chain) was documented in a study of T-cell memory formation after mild COVID-19. Overall study context: Largely, TCR clusters stayed within a single donor.

Each CDR3 protein is one row after TCRdb ran MiXCR on the 5' RACE reads. The sample has about 320,000 distinct CDR3 sequences, approximately 15% seen once. The CDR3 has 15 amino acids. CDR1 is SEHNR, CDR2 FQNEAQ, per germline (reference sequence). The ends lost 0 bases at V and 1 base at J; junction bases unmatched: 2. The chain employs TRBV7-9 and TRBJ1-1; 7 positions match TRBD1. The specimen was PBMCs or a T cell subset sorted from them (not recorded which). The source of this sequence is a man aged 18 to 29 who had mild COVID-19 (a few samples of this study predate the infection). Cell type and time point are not known. The CDR3 DNA reads TGTGCCAGCAGCTTAGCTTCAGGGGGGAACACTGAAGCTTTCTTT. It is translated as CASSLASGGNTEAFF.